The clone carrying this T cell receptor (beta chain) showed up just a few times. Its antigen is not identified. This sample was taken from a study of T cell responses to AZD1222 COVID-19 vaccine. The study's findings and limits: Possibly, clonal diversity was underestimated; donors were largely white British and included more females. Repertoire collection took place solely once the T cell response had peaked. Spike-specific TCRs gained breadth and depth after people received two AZD1222 doses.

The protocol was immunoSEQ multiplex PCR, while the TCRdb copy is restricted to in-frame clones and leaves out a portion. This table has about 150,000 clones, 80% to 95% appearing once. The CDR3 loop spans 14 amino acids. V was shortened by 1 base and J by 5 bases, with 12 bases between the two germline ends. Germline lookup yields CDR1 SGHDT and CDR2 YYEEEE. This receptor was taken from an adult in good health. Sample: peripheral blood, taken on day 0 of AZD1222 vaccination. The chain joins TRBV5-6 to TRBJ1-2, with D unresolved. The CDR3 nucleotides read TGTGCCAGCAGCTTGCAAGGCACGGAGTATGGCTACACCTTC. Translating it yields CASSLQGTEYGYTF.